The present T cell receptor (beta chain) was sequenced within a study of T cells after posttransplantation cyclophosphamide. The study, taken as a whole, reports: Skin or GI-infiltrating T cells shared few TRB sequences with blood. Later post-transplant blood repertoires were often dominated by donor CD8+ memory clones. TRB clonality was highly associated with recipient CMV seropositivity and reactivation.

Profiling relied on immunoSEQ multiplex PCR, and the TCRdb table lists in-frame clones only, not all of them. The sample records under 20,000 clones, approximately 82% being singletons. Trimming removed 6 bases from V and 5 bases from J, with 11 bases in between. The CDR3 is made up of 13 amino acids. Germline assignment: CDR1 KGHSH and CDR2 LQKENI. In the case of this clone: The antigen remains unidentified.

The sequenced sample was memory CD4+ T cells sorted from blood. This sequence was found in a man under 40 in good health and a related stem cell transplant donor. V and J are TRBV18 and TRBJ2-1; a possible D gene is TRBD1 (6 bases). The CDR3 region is CASSYRENNEQFF. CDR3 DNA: TGTGCCAGCTCGTACAGGGAAAACAATGAGCAGTTCTTC.